This T cell receptor beta chain was profiled in a study of cytomegalovirus exposure and HLA in healthy donors. At the level of the study: The Caucasian-associated ancestry cluster contained about four fifths of the roughly 390 genotyped donors. Study-level findings and limits: The authors confirmed in vitro that three CMV-associated chains were specific for CMV antigens.

The CDR3 is 17 amino acids. Germline assignment: CDR1 SGHRS and CDR2 YFSETQ. V shed 4 bases and J 5 bases; nucleotides not matched to a gene: 14. The primer mix had 60 Vbeta and 13 Jbeta primers. The table came from immunoSEQ multiplex PCR; TCRdb's copy has only in-frame clones and leaves some out. The sample includes 150,000 or so clones, over 70% of them seen just once. About this clone itself: Antigen unknown.

The sample consisted of PBMCs. The source of this sequence is a male donor in good health and CMV-seronegative. J is TRBJ1-2 and V is TRBV5-1, with 10 bases fitting TRBD1. CDR3 in DNA: TGCGCCAGCAGCGGTGGGACAGGGGTTACCGGGGGGTATGGCTACACCTTC. This encodes CASSGGTGVTGGYGYTF.